Listed here are 14 T cell receptor beta chains from one sample, sequenced in a study of blood T cell repertoires in COVID-19. Method: immunoSEQ multiplex PCR; TCRdb's copy keeps in-frame clones and lacks some. The sample lists 130,000 to 150,000 clones, roughly 86% seen once, with 0.75% to 0.95% in the top ten. The sample was peripheral blood. The receptors were gathered from a woman in her 50s with acute or convalescent COVID-19.

V is TRBV6-5 and J is TRBJ2-4, with D maybe TRBD2 (5 bases). The CDR3 is 14 amino acids. The germline CDR1 and CDR2 sequences are MNHEY and SVGAGI. Trimming cost V 6 bases and J 2 bases, with 11 bases left between them. In nucleotides, the CDR3 is TGTGCCAGCAGCCGTGGACTCTCCAAAAACATTCAGTACTTC. It codes for CASSRGLSKNIQYF.

V and J are TRBV19 and TRBJ2-2; TRBD1 matches 9 bases. The V segment lost 5 bases and the J segment 0 bases; nucleotides outside the gene matches: 4. Germline V CDR1 and CDR2: LNHDA, SQIVND (reference sequence). The CDR3 runs to 16 residues. The CDR3 coding sequence is TGTGCCAGTAGTCAACACAGGGGGCCGAACACCGGGGAGCTGTTTTTT. Its protein is CASSQHRGPNTGELFF.

V usage is TRBV2 and J usage is TRBJ2-1, with D possibly being TRBD2 (5 bases). Germline CDR1 reads SNHLY; CDR2 reads FYNNEI. This CDR3 contains 13 residues. V gave up 0 bases and J gave up 15 bases, with 15 bases separating them. CDR3: CASSEAGAETRFF. DNA of the CDR3: TGTGCCAGCAGTGAAGCGGGAGCGGAAACACGGTTCTTC.

V and J are TRBV7-9 and TRBJ2-5, with 7 bases that match TRBD2. Germline-derived CDR1 and CDR2 are SEHNR and FQNEAQ (reference sequence). The CDR3 totals 16 residues. The J segment lost 2 bases and the V segment lost 4 bases, leaving 10 bases of the junction unmatched. The CDR3 reads CASSWPGGVRQETQYF. CDR3 DNA: TGTGCCAGCAGCTGGCCTGGGGGGGTGAGGCAAGAGACCCAGTACTTC.

This chain connects TRBV2 to TRBJ1-3; 8 bases align to TRBD1. Germline CDR1 and CDR2: SNHLY and FYNNEI. V was pared by 7 bases and J by 6 bases, with 5 bases of the junction left unmatched. The CDR3 is 13 amino acids. The CDR3 nucleotides read TGTGCCAGCAAAGGACAGGGTTTAAACACCATATATTTT. Its translation is CASKGQGLNTIYF.

J is TRBJ1-1 and V is TRBV5-6; TRBD1 matches 10 bases. The CDR3 consists of 13 residues. V shed 0 bases, J shed 10 bases, and the junction held 3 bases outside the gene matches. Germline values: CDR1 SGHDT, CDR2 YYEEEE. This CDR3 is CASSLGQGARAFF. The CDR3 nucleotides are TGTGCCAGCAGCTTGGGACAGGGGGCCCGAGCTTTCTTT.

V usage is TRBV12-3 or TRBV12-4 and J usage is TRBJ1-5; tentative D call: TRBD1 (5 bases). Deletions cut 2 bases from V and 7 bases from J, with 9 bases between. This CDR3 region has 13 residues. CDR3 loop: CASSLNGGQPQHF. Here the CDR3 DNA reads TGTGCCAGCAGTTTAAATGGGGGGCAGCCCCAGCATTTT.

The genes are TRBV30 and TRBJ2-3; D unclear. The V gene lost 0 bases and the J gene lost 2 bases, with 9 bases spanning the gap. The CDR3 loop spans 14 amino acids. Germline V lookup: CDR1 GTSNPN, CDR2 SVGIG (reference sequence). This CDR3 reads CAWSVVGITDTQYF. CDR3 DNA: TGTGCCTGGAGTGTTGTCGGTATCACAGATACGCAGTATTTT.

The CDR3 DNA reads as TGTGCCAGCAGTGTCGGACAAAATTATGGCTACACCTTC. Translating gives CASSVGQNYGYTF. V gene TRBV27 combines with J gene TRBJ1-2, with D possibly being TRBD1 (5 bases). Germline CDR1 MNHEY, CDR2 SMNVEV (reference sequence). V lost 5 bases and J 5 bases, leaving 12 bases between the germline ends. The length of the CDR3 is 13 residues.

J is TRBJ2-1 and V is TRBV2, with TRBD2 matching 8 bases. V trimming: 1 base; J trimming: 4 bases; junction bases outside the gene matches: 6. The CDR3 spans 16 residues. Germline V gene sequence: CDR1 SNHLY, CDR2 FYNNEI. The CDR3 sequence: CASSEGGTSIYNEQFF. CDR3 bases: TGTGCCAGCAGTGAAGGGGGGACTAGTATATACAATGAGCAGTTCTTC. Full variable domain (missing parts from reference TRBV2 and TRBJ2-1): EPEVTQTPSHQVTQMGQEVILRCVPISNHLYFYWYRQILGQKVEFLVSFYNNEISEKSEIFDDQFSVERPDGSNFTLKIRSTKLEDSAMYFCASSEGGTSIYNEQFFGPGTRLTVL.

CDR3 bases: TGTGCCAGTAGTATGGCGAGGAATGGCTACACCTTC. It specifies CASSMARNGYTF. The J gene is TRBJ1-2, the V gene TRBV19; no definite D call. Germline V CDR1 and CDR2: LNHDA, SQIVND (reference sequence). The CDR3 has 12 amino acids. Between the trimmed V and J ends, which lost 3 bases and 6 bases, there was a span of 8 bases. The full variable domain, rest sourced from reference TRBV19 and TRBJ1-2, is DGGITQSPKYLFRKEGQNVTLSCEQNLNHDAMYWYRQDPGQGLRLIYYSQIVNDFQKGDIAEGYSVSREKKESFPLTVTSAQKNPTAFYLCASSMARNGYTFGSGTRLTVV.

The V call is TRBV3-1 (or the pseudogene TRBV3-2), the J call TRBJ2-7; D is unclear. The ends were cut back, 2 bases at V and 5 bases at J, with 13 bases in the middle. Per germline, CDR1 LGHDT and CDR2 YNNKEL (reference sequence). The CDR3 is made up of 14 amino acids. CDR3 DNA sequence: TGTGCCAGCAGCCAATGCAGGTCCTTCGACGAGCAGTACTTC. As protein: CASSQCRSFDEQYF.

The chain recombines TRBV30 with TRBJ1-5, with TRBD1 identical over 7 bases. The CDR3 runs to 16 residues. With V trimmed by 2 bases and J by 0 bases, 7 bases remained unmatched. Germline V gene data show CDR1 as GTSNPN and CDR2 as SVGIG (reference sequence). CDR3: CAWSSSTGASNQPQHF. In DNA, the CDR3 is TGTGCCTGGAGTTCCTCTACAGGGGCTAGCAATCAGCCCCAGCATTTT.

The CDR3 bases are TGCGCCAGCAGTGAGGGGGGACAGAAATTTGGAAACACCATATATTTT. It is translated as CASSEGGQKFGNTIYF. This chain uses TRBV10-2 with TRBJ1-3, with TRBD1 matching 7 bases. The CDR3 spans 16 residues. In germline, CDR1 is WSHSY, CDR2 SAAADI. The V gene end was trimmed by 2 bases and the J gene end by 3 bases; junction bases not matched to a gene: 7.